The entry below gives a single T cell receptor beta chain sequence along with its context. Its antigen is unidentified. This sample is part of a study of identical twins. Study findings and constraints: Sequences that were beta out-of-frame showed weaker excess twin sharing. Zero-insertion analyses were open to partial confounding by invariant MAIT and iNKT cells.

Germline-derived CDR1 and CDR2 are MDHEN and SYDVKM. V was clipped by 5 bases and J by 7 bases; unmatched bases: 11. The CDR3 extends over 16 amino acids. TCRdb called the 5' RACE reads again in MiXCR, with one record for every CDR3 protein. This table has 500,000 to 700,000 distinct CDR3 sequences, just over 7% appearing once. The sample was also reused in another study, on yellow fever vaccine responses in identical twins.

Sequencing was performed on PBMCs. This receptor was identified in a woman between 18 and 29 years old in good health. The V call is TRBV28, the J call TRBJ2-1; 10 bases map to TRBD2. In nucleotides, the CDR3 is TGTGCCAGCAGTCCGGTCAGCGGGAGGGCCGTGAATGAGCAGTTCTTC. This gives the protein CASSPVSGRAVNEQFF.